The 19 T cell receptor beta chains below come from one sample, sequenced in a study of CD8 T cells in ankylosing spondylitis. Via MiXCR, TCRdb re-called the 5' RACE reads, giving one row per CDR3 protein. The sample holds hundreds of thousands of distinct CDR3 sequences, about 26% seen once. The specimen sequenced was blood, either unsorted or a sorted T cell fraction (not recorded which). The receptor set was obtained from a male donor with ankylosing spondylitis or in good health (not recorded which).

This clonotype was observed at least ten times. The chain joins TRBV7-2 to TRBJ1-6, with D perhaps matching TRBD1 (6 bases). Germline lookup yields CDR1 SGHTA and CDR2 FQGNSA. The CDR3 totals 14 residues. Trimming took off 2 bases at V and 7 bases at J, with 9 bases between the two ends. The chain's CDR3 is CASSLKGGNSPLHF. Written as DNA, the CDR3 is TGTGCCAGCAGCTTAAAGGGGGGAAATTCACCCCTCCACTTT.

This clonotype was seen a few times. The V and J genes are TRBV20-1 and TRBJ1-5, with a tentative D call TRBD1 (6 bases). Trimming cost V 1 base and J 5 bases, with 9 bases left between them. The CDR3 has 13 residues. Germline V gene lookup returns CDR1 DFQATT and CDR2 SNEGSKA (reference sequence). The CDR3 region is CSARGPGDQPQHF. The DNA of the CDR3 is TGCAGTGCTAGAGGGCCAGGGGATCAGCCCCAGCATTTT.

The V and J genes are TRBV4-1 and TRBJ1-1, with 7 bases lining up with TRBD1. The CDR3 is 17 amino acids. The germline gives CDR1 MGHRA, CDR2 YSYEKL. Trimming removed 4 bases from V and 1 base from J; junction bases left unmatched: 12. In DNA, the CDR3 is TGCGCCAGCAGCCGACGACAGGGACGGGCCGGGAACACTGAAGCTTTCTTT. Its protein product is CASSRRQGRAGNTEAFF.

This clonotype was counted at least ten times. The rearrangement uses TRBV20-1 and TRBJ2-5, with D possibly being TRBD1 (5 bases). V lost 7 bases and J 4 bases, leaving 7 bases between the germline ends. The germline V gene encodes CDR1 DFQATT and CDR2 SNEGSKA (reference sequence). The CDR3 extends over 10 amino acids. The chain's CDR3 is CSGTLETQYF. The CDR3 DNA is TGCAGTGGGACACTAGAGACCCAGTACTTC.

There are many counts of this clonotype. J is TRBJ2-2 and V is TRBV7-2; D could derive from TRBD1 or TRBD2 (6 bases each). Trimming removed 0 bases at V and 6 bases at J, with 11 bases between. This CDR3 has 15 amino acids. Per the germline V gene, CDR1 is SGHTA and CDR2 is FQGNSA. DNA for the CDR3: TGTGCCAGCAGCTTAGCGAGGGGGGTGGCCGGGGAGCTGTTTTTT. It translates to CASSLARGVAGELFF.

The chain joins TRBV20-1 to TRBJ2-4, with D unresolved. V lost 0 bases and J lost 6, with 15 bases in between. This CDR3 region has 15 residues. Germline values: CDR1 DFQATT, CDR2 SNEGSKA (reference sequence). The CDR3: CSARDPLLVGNIQYF. The CDR3 DNA reads as TGCAGTGCTAGAGACCCCTTGTTAGTAGGAAACATTCAGTACTTC.

This clonotype has just a few counts. This rearrangement joins TRBV20-1 to TRBJ1-3; D possibly corresponds to TRBD1 (5 bases). The germline V gene encodes CDR1 DFQATT and CDR2 SNEGSKA (reference sequence). The CDR3 has 15 residues. V lost 5 bases to trimming and J lost 0 bases, with 14 bases between them. The CDR3: CSAPHRRGSGNTIYF. CDR3 coding DNA: TGCAGTGCTCCTCACCGGAGGGGCTCTGGAAACACCATATATTTT.

This clonotype was seen a few times. The chain has TRBV20-1 and TRBJ1-5, with D hard to call. CDR1 is DFQATT and CDR2 is SNEGSKA in the germline V gene (reference sequence). The V gene lost 3 bases and the J gene lost 2 bases, with 11 bases spanning the gap. This CDR3 region has 14 residues. The CDR3 spells CSASPMLRNQPQHF. CDR3 nucleotide sequence: TGCAGTGCTAGCCCGATGTTGCGCAATCAGCCCCAGCATTTT.

This clonotype occurred a few times. The genes are TRBV20-1 and TRBJ2-7; 8 bases align to TRBD2. The CDR3 consists of 15 residues. Germline values: CDR1 DFQATT, CDR2 SNEGSKA (reference sequence). V gave up 6 bases and J gave up 2 bases; unmatched junction bases: 12. The CDR3 region has the DNA TGCAGTGCAATCCCTCTAGCGGGCGAAACCTACGAGCAGTACTTC. Its protein is CSAIPLAGETYEQYF.

The table lists this clonotype with many counts. The chain uses TRBV12-3 or TRBV12-4 and TRBJ2-1; 10 bases agree with TRBD1. This CDR3 region has 14 residues. J lost 9 bases, V lost 1 base, and 3 bases had no gene match. CDR3 nucleotides: TGTGCCAGCAGTTTAGGACAGGGGGCTTTTGAGCAGTTCTTC. Its translation is CASSLGQGAFEQFF.

This clonotype was counted ten times or more. The chain uses TRBV9 and TRBJ2-5; TRBD2 agrees at 9 bases. This CDR3 region has 18 residues. Germline V gives CDR1 SGDLS, CDR2 YYNGEE. With 0 bases clipped from V and 5 bases from J, the junction kept 14 bases outside the gene matches. The CDR3 protein is CASSVGVAGDGTEETQYF. The CDR3 coding sequence is TGTGCCAGCAGCGTAGGGGTAGCGGGAGATGGGACGGAGGAGACCCAGTACTTC.

This clonotype was recorded at least ten times. The chain employs TRBV2 and TRBJ2-1; either TRBD1 or TRBD2 may supply D (5 bases each). V lost 2 bases and J 2 bases, leaving 10 bases between the germline ends. CDR1 and CDR2 from the germline V gene are SNHLY and FYNNEI. The CDR3 covers 15 residues. DNA for the CDR3: TGTGCCAGCAGTGAACGGGACCGCACCTACAATGAGCAGTTCTTC. It specifies CASSERDRTYNEQFF. Full variable domain (remainder filled in from reference TRBV2 and TRBJ2-1): EPEVTQTPSHQVTQMGQEVILRCVPISNHLYFYWYRQILGQKVEFLVSFYNNEISEKSEIFDDQFSVERPDGSNFTLKIRSTKLEDSAMYFCASSERDRTYNEQFFGPGTRLTVL.

This clonotype was seen many times. The rearrangement joins TRBV12-3 or TRBV12-4 to TRBJ2-1; D is tentatively TRBD1 or TRBD2 (5 bases each). V gave up 8 bases and J gave up 3 bases, with 14 bases separating them. This CDR3 has 14 amino acids. CDR3 DNA: TGTGCCAGCGGGGGACCCACCATCTACAATGAGCAGTTCTTC. Protein product: CASGGPTIYNEQFF.

This clonotype was counted ten times or more. The rearrangement links TRBV6-5 to TRBJ2-2; TRBD1 matches 8 bases. Germline-derived CDR1 and CDR2 are MNHEY and SVGAGI. This CDR3 is 16 amino acids long. J gave up 6 bases and V 0 bases, and 6 bases lay outside the gene matches. The CDR3 coding sequence is TGTGCCAGCAGTTACTCGAGCAGGGGGCGCGCCGGGGAGCTGTTTTTT. It yields the protein CASSYSSRGRAGELFF.

In its sample, this clonotype was seen many times. This chain joins TRBV6-5 and TRBJ1-1, with a possible D match to TRBD1 (5 bases). The V gene's germline CDR1 is MNHEY and CDR2 SVGAGI. V lost 7 bases and J lost 1, with 7 bases in between. The CDR3 spans 12 residues. CDR3 coding DNA: TGTGCCAGCACAGGGTGGAACACTGAAGCTTTCTTT. As protein: CASTGWNTEAFF.

Many counts were recorded for this clonotype. The chain uses TRBV2 and TRBJ2-4; tentatively, D is TRBD2 (6 bases). The CDR3 is 11 residues long. V lost 6 bases and J 6 bases, leaving 6 bases between the germline ends. Germline V gene lookup returns CDR1 SNHLY and CDR2 FYNNEI. The CDR3 nucleotides read TGTGCCAGCAGCGGGAGAAACATTCAGTACTTC. It codes for CASSGRNIQYF.

This clonotype has a count of ten or more. This chain connects TRBV7-9 to TRBJ2-3; TRBD2 aligns across 8 bases. CDR3 length equals 14 residues. CDR1 is SEHNR, CDR2 FQNEAQ, per germline (reference sequence). V lost 8 bases and J lost 1; bases outside the gene matches: 5. In DNA form, the CDR3 reads TGTGCCAGCTACACGACTAGCGGCACAGATACGCAGTATTTT. Encoded protein: CASYTTSGTDTQYF.

This clonotype showed up many times. The V and J genes are TRBV20-1 and TRBJ2-1; TRBD2 matches at 11 bases. Germline trimming cut 1 base from V and 7 bases from J; bases unmatched to any gene: 9. The CDR3 covers 16 residues. Looked up from germline, CDR1 is DFQATT and CDR2 is SNEGSKA (reference sequence). The CDR3 here is CSARGVAGGSWNEQFF. The CDR3 coding sequence is TGCAGTGCTAGAGGGGTAGCGGGAGGGTCTTGGAATGAGCAGTTCTTC.

There are a few counts of this clonotype. Here the CDR3 reads CSVRSGQDQPQHF. In DNA, the CDR3 is TGCAGCGTTCGCTCCGGACAAGATCAGCCCCAGCATTTT. The chain uses TRBV29-1 and TRBJ1-5, with D maybe TRBD1 (5 bases). CDR1 and CDR2 from the germline V gene are SQVTM and ANQGSEA. Trimming removed 5 bases at V and 5 bases at J, with 13 bases between. This CDR3 contains 13 residues.